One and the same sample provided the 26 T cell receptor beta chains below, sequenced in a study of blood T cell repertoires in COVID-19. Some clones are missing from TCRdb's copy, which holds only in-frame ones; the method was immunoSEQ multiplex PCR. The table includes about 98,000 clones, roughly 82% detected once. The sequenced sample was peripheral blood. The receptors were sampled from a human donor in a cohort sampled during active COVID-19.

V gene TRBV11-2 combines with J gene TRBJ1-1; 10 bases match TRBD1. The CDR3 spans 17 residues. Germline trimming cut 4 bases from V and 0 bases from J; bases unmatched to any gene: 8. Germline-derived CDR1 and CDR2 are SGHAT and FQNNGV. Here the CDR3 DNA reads TGTGCCAGCAGCTATCTTTCTGGGACAGGGGTGAACACTGAAGCTTTCTTT. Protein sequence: CASSYLSGTGVNTEAFF.

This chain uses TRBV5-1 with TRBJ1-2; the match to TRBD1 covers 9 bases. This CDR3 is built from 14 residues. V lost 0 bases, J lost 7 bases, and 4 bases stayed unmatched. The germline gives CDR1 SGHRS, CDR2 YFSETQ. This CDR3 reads CASSLGGQGGGYTF. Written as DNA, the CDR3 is TGCGCCAGCAGCTTGGGGGGACAGGGCGGTGGCTACACCTTC.

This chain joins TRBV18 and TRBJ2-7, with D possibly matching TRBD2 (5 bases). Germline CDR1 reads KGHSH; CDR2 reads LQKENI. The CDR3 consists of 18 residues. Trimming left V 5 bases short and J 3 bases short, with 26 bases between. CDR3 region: CASSSTTVGDLSGYEQYF. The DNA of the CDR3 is TGTGCCAGCTCATCCACCACCGTCGGGGATCTATCGGGCTACGAGCAGTACTTC.

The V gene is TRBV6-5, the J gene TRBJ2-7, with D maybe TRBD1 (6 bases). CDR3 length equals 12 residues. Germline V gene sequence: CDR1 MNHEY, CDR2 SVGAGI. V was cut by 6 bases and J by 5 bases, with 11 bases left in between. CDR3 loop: CASRQGFNEQYF. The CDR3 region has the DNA TGTGCCAGCAGGCAGGGGTTCAACGAGCAGTACTTC.

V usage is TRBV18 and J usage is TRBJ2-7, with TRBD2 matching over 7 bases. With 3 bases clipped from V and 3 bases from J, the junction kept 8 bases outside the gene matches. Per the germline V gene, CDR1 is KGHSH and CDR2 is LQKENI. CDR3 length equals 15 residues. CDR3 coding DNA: TGTGCCAGCTCACCGGGCGGGGGTTATAGCTACGAGCAGTACTTC. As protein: CASSPGGGYSYEQYF.

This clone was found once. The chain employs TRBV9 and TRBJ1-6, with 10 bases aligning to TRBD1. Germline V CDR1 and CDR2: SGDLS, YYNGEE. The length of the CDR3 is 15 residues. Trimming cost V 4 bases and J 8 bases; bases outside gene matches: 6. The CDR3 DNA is TGTGCCAGCAGCATACGAGGGACAGGGGATTCACCCCTCCACTTT. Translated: CASSIRGTGDSPLHF. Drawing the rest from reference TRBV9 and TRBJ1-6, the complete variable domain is DSGVTQTPKHLITATGQRVTLRCSPRSGDLSVYWYQQSLDQGLQFLIQYYNGEERAKGNILERFSAQQFPDLHSELNLSSLELGDSALYFCASSIRGTGDSPLHFGNGTRLTVT.

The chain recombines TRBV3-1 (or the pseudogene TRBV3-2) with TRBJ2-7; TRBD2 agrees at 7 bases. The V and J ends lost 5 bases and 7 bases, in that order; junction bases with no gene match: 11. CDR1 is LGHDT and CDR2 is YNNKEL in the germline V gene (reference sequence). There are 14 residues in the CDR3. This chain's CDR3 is CASSKSGVDTEQYF. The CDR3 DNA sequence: TGTGCCAGCAGCAAAAGCGGGGTGGATACGGAGCAGTACTTC.

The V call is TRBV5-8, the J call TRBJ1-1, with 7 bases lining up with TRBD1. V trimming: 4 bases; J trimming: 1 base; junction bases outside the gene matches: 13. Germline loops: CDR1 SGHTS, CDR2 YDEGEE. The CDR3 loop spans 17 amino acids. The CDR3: CASSVGTDPTWNTEAFF. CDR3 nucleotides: TGTGCCAGCAGCGTCGGGACAGACCCTACTTGGAACACTGAAGCTTTCTTT. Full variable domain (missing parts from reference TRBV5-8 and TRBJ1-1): EAGVTQSPTHLIKTRGQQATLRCSPISGHTSVYWYQQALGLGLQFLLWYDEGEERNRGNFPPRFSGRQFPNYSSELNVNALELEDSALYLCASSVGTDPTWNTEAFFGQGTRLTVV.

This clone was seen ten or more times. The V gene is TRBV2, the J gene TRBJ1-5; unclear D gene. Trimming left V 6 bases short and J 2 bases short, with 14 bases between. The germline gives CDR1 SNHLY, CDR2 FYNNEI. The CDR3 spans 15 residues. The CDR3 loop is CASRRLNNGNQPQHF. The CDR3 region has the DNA TGTGCCAGCAGGCGGCTGAATAATGGCAATCAGCCCCAGCATTTT.

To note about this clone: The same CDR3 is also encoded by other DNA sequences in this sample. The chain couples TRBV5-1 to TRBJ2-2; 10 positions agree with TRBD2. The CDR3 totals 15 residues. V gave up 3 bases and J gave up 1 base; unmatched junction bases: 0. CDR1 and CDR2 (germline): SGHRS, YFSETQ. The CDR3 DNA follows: TGCGCCAGCAGCTCTAGCGGGGGGAACACCGGGGAGCTGTTTTTT. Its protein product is CASSSSGGNTGELFF.

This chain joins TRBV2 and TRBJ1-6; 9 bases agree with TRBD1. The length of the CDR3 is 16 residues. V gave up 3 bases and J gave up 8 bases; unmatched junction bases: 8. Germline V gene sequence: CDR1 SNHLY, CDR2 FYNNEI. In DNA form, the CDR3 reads TGTGCCAGCAGTGATGCGGGGACAGGGAGGGATTCACCCCTCCACTTT. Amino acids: CASSDAGTGRDSPLHF.

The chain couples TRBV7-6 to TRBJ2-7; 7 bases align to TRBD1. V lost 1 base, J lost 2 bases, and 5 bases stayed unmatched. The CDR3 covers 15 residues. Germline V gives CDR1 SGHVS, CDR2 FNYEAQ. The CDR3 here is CASSLGVQGAYEQYF. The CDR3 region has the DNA TGTGCCAGCAGCTTAGGGGTTCAGGGGGCCTACGAGCAGTACTTC.

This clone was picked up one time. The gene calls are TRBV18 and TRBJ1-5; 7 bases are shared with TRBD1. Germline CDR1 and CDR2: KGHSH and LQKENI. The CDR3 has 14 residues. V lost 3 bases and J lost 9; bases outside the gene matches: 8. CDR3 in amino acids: CASSPWTGSVPQHF. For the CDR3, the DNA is TGTGCCAGCTCACCCTGGACAGGTTCTGTGCCCCAGCATTTT. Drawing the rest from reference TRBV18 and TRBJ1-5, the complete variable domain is NAGVMQNPRHLVRRRGQEARLRCSPMKGHSHVYWYRQLPEEGLKFMVYLQKENIIDESGMPKERFSAEFPKEGPSILRIQQVVRGDSAAYFCASSPWTGSVPQHFGDGTRLSIL.

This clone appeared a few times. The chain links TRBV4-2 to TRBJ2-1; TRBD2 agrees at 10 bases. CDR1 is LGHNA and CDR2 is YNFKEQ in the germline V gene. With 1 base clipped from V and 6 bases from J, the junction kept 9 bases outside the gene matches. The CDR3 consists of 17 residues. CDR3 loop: CASSQGSGGARSNEQFF. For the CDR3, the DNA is TGTGCCAGCAGCCAAGGGAGCGGGGGGGCACGGAGCAATGAGCAGTTCTTC.

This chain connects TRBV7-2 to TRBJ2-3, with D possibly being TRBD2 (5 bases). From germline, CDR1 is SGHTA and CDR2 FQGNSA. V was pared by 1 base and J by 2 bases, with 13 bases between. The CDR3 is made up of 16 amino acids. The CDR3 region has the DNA TGTGCCAGCAGCTTAGGTCCGCGGGCAGACACAGATACGCAGTATTTT. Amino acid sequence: CASSLGPRADTDTQYF.

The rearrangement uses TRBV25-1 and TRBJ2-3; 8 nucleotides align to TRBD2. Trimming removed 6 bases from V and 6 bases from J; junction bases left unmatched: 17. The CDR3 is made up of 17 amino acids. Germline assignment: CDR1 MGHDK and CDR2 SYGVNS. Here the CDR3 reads CASSETRRGGPRDTQYF. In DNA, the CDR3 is TGTGCCAGCAGCGAAACGCGCCGCGGGGGGCCGCGGGATACGCAGTATTTT. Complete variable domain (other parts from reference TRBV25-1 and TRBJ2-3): EADIYQTPRYLVIGTGKKITLECSQTMGHDKMYWYQQDPGMELHLIHYSYGVNSTEKGDLSSESTVSRIRTEHFPLTLESARPSHTSQYLCASSETRRGGPRDTQYFGPGTRLTVL.

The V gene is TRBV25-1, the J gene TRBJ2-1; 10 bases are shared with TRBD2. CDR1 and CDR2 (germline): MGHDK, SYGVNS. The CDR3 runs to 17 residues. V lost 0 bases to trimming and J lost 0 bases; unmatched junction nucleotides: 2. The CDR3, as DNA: TGTGCCAGCAGTGAATACAGCGGGGGGGCCTCCTACAATGAGCAGTTCTTC. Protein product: CASSEYSGGASYNEQFF.

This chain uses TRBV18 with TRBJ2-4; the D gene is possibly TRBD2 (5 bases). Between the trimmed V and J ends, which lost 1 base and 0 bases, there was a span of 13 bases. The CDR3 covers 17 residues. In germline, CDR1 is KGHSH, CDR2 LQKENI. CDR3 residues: CASSPQVSGVAKNIQYF. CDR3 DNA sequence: TGTGCCAGCTCACCACAGGTAAGCGGAGTAGCCAAAAACATTCAGTACTTC.

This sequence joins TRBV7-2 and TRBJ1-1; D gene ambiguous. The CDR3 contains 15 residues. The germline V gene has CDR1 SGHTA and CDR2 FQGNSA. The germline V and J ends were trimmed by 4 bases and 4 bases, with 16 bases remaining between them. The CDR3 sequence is CASSSIDLLSTEAFF. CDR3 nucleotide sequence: TGTGCCAGCAGCTCGATAGACTTGTTGAGCACTGAAGCTTTCTTT.

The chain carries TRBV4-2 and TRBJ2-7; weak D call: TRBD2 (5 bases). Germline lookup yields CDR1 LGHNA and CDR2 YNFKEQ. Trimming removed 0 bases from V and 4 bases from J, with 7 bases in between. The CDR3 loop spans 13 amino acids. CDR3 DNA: TGTGCCAGCAGCCAAGATGTAGCGTACGAGCAGTACTTC. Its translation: CASSQDVAYEQYF.

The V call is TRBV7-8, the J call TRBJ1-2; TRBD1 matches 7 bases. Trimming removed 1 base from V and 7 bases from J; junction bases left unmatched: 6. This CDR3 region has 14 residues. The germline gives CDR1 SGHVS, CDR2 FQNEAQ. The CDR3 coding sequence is TGTGCCAGCAGCTTAGAAGGGGGCTGGGGTGGCTACACCTTC. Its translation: CASSLEGGWGGYTF.

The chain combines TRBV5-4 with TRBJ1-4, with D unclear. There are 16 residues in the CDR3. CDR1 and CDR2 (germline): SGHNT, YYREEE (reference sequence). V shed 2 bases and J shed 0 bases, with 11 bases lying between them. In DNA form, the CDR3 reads TGTGCCAGCAGCTTACAACCGTCTGCAACTAATGAAAAACTGTTTTTT. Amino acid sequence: CASSLQPSATNEKLFF.

CDR3 coding DNA: TGTGCCAGTGCGGGGAATGCCGGGGAGCTGTTTTTT. Its translation is CASAGNAGELFF. The chain recombines TRBV7-2 with TRBJ2-2; D is possibly TRBD2 (6 bases). Trimming took off 9 bases at V and 6 bases at J, with 11 bases between the two ends. CDR1 is SGHTA and CDR2 is FQGNSA in the germline V gene. The CDR3 runs 12 residues.

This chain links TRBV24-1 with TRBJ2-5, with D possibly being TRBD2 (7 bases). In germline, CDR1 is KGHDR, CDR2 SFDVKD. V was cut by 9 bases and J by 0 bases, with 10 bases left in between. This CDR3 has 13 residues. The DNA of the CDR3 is TGTGCCACCCACGGGGGGCACCAAGAGACCCAGTACTTC. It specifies CATHGGHQETQYF.

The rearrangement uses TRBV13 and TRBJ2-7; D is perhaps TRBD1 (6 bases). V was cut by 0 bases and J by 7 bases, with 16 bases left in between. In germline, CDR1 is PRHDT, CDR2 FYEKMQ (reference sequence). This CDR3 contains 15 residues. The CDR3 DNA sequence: TGTGCCAGCAGCTTAGGTGGCAGGGGTGACTTAGAGCAGTACTTC. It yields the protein CASSLGGRGDLEQYF.

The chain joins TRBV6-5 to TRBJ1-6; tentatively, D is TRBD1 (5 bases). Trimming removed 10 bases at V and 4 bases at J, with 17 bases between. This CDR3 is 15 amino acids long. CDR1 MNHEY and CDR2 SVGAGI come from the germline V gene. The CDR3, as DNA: TGTGCCACCGCCAGGATTAAGGGGTATAATTCACCCCTCCACTTT. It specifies CATARIKGYNSPLHF.